Listed below are T cell receptor beta chains from one sample, sequenced in a study of blood T cells in healthy people across ages. TCRdb re-derived calls from the 5' RACE reads in MiXCR, one entry per CDR3 protein. The sample records 850,000 to 950,000 distinct CDR3 sequences, under 35% being singletons. The sequencing input was blood. The receptors come from a woman older than 75 in good health. The CDR3 runs from the conserved cysteine through the conserved F or W. D genes are given only for firm matches. Some rows mark clone size as missing; the rest say once, few, many or name a class of expanded clone.

v_call,d_call,clone_size,j_call,cdr3_aa,cdr3_nt
TRBV10-3,TRBD2,.,TRBJ2-1,CAIRGGTSGKAEQFF,TGTGCCATCAGGGGGGGGACTAGCGGCAAGGCGGAGCAGTTCTTC
TRBV6-6,TRBD1,.,TRBJ1-5,CASSYGTGGSTQHF,TGTGCCAGCAGTTACGGGACAGGGGGCTCGACCCAGCATTTT
TRBV7-2,.,few,TRBJ1-5,CASSSQQGNSNQPQHF,TGTGCCAGCAGCTCTCAACAGGGTAATAGCAATCAGCCCCAGCATTTT
TRBV7-2,.,many,TRBJ2-3,CASSGGRTYTQYF,TGTGCCAGCAGCGGGGGGCGCACGTATACGCAGTATTTT
TRBV6-6,.,many,TRBJ2-5,CASSYRGRGGQETQYF,TGTGCCAGCAGTTACCGGGGCAGGGGGGGCCAAGAGACCCAGTACTTC
TRBV5-1,TRBD2,many,TRBJ2-5,CASSLPGLATQETQYF,TGCGCCAGCAGCTTACCGGGACTAGCGACCCAAGAGACCCAGTACTTC
TRBV11-2,.,many,TRBJ2-5,CASSPRSTPLQETQYF,TGTGCCAGCAGCCCAAGATCGACTCCTCTCCAAGAGACCCAGTACTTC
TRBV6-2/TRBV6-3,TRBD2,many,TRBJ2-5,CASSYWPSGEETQYF,TGTGCCAGCAGTTACTGGCCTAGCGGGGAAGAGACCCAGTACTTC
TRBV7-9,TRBD1,.,TRBJ1-2,CASIRTGASNYGYTF,TGTGCCAGCATCAGGACAGGGGCCTCTAACTATGGCTACACCTTC
TRBV7-2,.,.,TRBJ2-3,CASSLRGDADTQYF,TGTGCCAGCAGCTTACGGGGAGACGCAGATACGCAGTATTTT
TRBV19,.,.,TRBJ1-1,CASSKDGVGNTEAFF,TGTGCCAGTAGTAAGGACGGCGTTGGGAACACTGAAGCTTTCTTT
TRBV7-9,.,once,TRBJ2-1,CASTWEGANYNEQFF,TGTGCCAGCACATGGGAGGGGGCGAACTACAATGAGCAGTTCTTC
TRBV6-1,.,many,TRBJ2-6,CASSPQPNRSGANVLTF,TGTGCCAGCAGTCCCCAGCCGAATCGTTCTGGGGCCAACGTCCTGACTTTC
TRBV6-6,.,.,TRBJ2-1,CASSKSSSYNEQFF,TGTGCCAGCAGTAAAAGTAGTTCCTACAATGAGCAGTTCTTC
TRBV7-2,.,.,TRBJ1-5,CVSSWGDNQPQHF,TGTGTCAGCAGTTGGGGAGACAATCAGCCCCAGCATTTT
TRBV20-1,.,many,TRBJ2-2,CSASRGSTGELFF,TGCAGTGCTAGTAGAGGTTCCACCGGGGAGCTGTTTTTT
TRBV5-1,.,many,TRBJ2-7,CASTPGGFSYEQYF,TGCGCCAGCACCCCCGGGGGTTTTTCCTACGAGCAGTACTTC
TRBV12-3/TRBV12-4,.,many,TRBJ1-6,CASSRTVRGSPLHF,TGTGCCAGCAGTAGGACAGTCCGGGGCTCACCCCTCCACTTT
TRBV12-3/TRBV12-4,.,many,TRBJ2-3,CASSQESTDTQYF,TGTGCCAGCAGTCAGGAGAGCACAGATACGCAGTATTTT
TRBV7-6,.,few,TRBJ1-1,CASSLSPDRNTEAFF,TGTGCCAGCAGCTTATCCCCGGACCGGAACACTGAAGCTTTCTTT
TRBV7-9,TRBD1,few,TRBJ2-5,CASSLKGQGRETQYF,TGTGCCAGCAGCTTAAAGGGACAGGGAAGGGAGACCCAGTACTTC
TRBV6-2/TRBV6-3,.,many,TRBJ2-1,CASSTRQEQFF,TGTGCCAGCAGTACCCGACAGGAGCAGTTCTTC
TRBV20-1,.,.,TRBJ2-2,CSARSTGDTGELFF,TGCAGTGCCCGATCGACGGGGGACACCGGGGAGTTGTTTTTT
TRBV27,.,few,TRBJ1-6,CASSLGWGSNSPLHF,TGTGCCAGCAGTTTGGGCTGGGGCAGTAATTCACCCCTCCACTTT
TRBV4-1,TRBD1,.,TRBJ2-3,CASSANRGPSTDTQYF,TGCGCCAGCAGCGCAAACAGGGGCCCAAGCACAGATACGCAGTATTTT
TRBV6-2/TRBV6-3,TRBD1,.,TRBJ1-2,CASSLPGTDPKYGYTF,TGTGCCAGCAGTTTGCCCGGGACAGACCCCAAATATGGCTACACCTTC
TRBV11-2,TRBD1,many,TRBJ1-2,CASSLGTGGYTF,TGTGCCAGCAGCCTTGGGACAGGCGGCTACACCTTC
TRBV28,.,many,TRBJ2-7,CASSSDRANTGTREAQYF,TGTGCCAGCAGTTCTGATCGGGCAAACACAGGCACAAGAGAGGCCCAGTACTTC
TRBV7-9,.,many,TRBJ1-2,CASSLVSVGYTF,TGTGCCAGCAGCTTAGTTAGTGTTGGCTACACCTTC
TRBV3-1,.,many,TRBJ1-1,CASSQESGGASDTEAFF,TGTGCCAGCAGCCAAGAATCGGGGGGCGCATCGGACACTGAAGCTTTCTTT
TRBV5-1,.,many,TRBJ2-3,CASSLVQGRADTQYF,TGCGCCAGCAGCTTGGTTCAGGGGCGAGCGGATACGCAGTATTTT
TRBV9,TRBD1,once,TRBJ2-7,CASSVGGTALYEQYF,TGTGCCAGCAGCGTAGGAGGGACAGCCCTCTACGAGCAGTACTTC
TRBV4-1,.,.,TRBJ1-5,CASSQFSSARGAYSNQPQHF,TGCGCCAGCAGCCAATTTTCGTCCGCGAGGGGAGCCTATAGCAATCAGCCCCAGCATTTT
TRBV7-9,.,.,TRBJ1-1,CASSPRLWESTEAFF,TGTGCCAGCAGCCCTCGGTTGTGGGAGAGCACTGAAGCTTTCTTT
TRBV6-6,TRBD1,once,TRBJ2-2,CASSTTGGRCGELFF,TGTGCCAGCAGTACCACAGGGGGACGTTGCGGGGAGCTGTTTTTT
TRBV12-3/TRBV12-4,.,.,TRBJ2-7,CASSLEVREQYF,TGTGCCAGCAGTTTAGAAGTACGAGAGCAGTACTTC
TRBV5-1,.,.,TRBJ1-1,CASSVFAELNTEAFF,TGCGCCAGCAGCGTCTTCGCCGAGTTGAACACTGAAGCTTTCTTT
TRBV6-5,.,.,TRBJ1-4,CASSYAGEDEKLFF,TGTGCCAGCAGTTACGCCGGCGAAGATGAAAAACTGTTTTTT
TRBV28,TRBD2,.,TRBJ2-3,CASSSVAGTSTDAQYF,TGTGCCAGCAGTTCAGTAGCGGGAACTAGCACAGATGCGCAGTATTTT
TRBV7-2,.,many,TRBJ2-1,CASSLDSARKFF,TGTGCCAGCAGCTTAGACTCGGCCCGAAAGTTCTTC
TRBV12-3/TRBV12-4,.,.,TRBJ1-3,CASSFSGLNSGNTIYF,TGTGCCAGCAGTTTTTCAGGCTTAAACTCTGGAAACACCATATATTTT
TRBV20-1,.,few,TRBJ2-2,CSATLDTGELFF,TGCAGTGCTACCCTGGATACCGGGGAGCTGTTTTTT
TRBV11-2,.,.,TRBJ2-2,CASSQRGVGTGELFF,TGTGCCAGCAGCCAGCGAGGGGTCGGCACCGGGGAGCTGTTTTTT
TRBV20-1,.,.,TRBJ2-5,CSARVGESGETQYF,TGCAGTGCTAGAGTAGGGGAGTCAGGAGAGACCCAGTACTTC
TRBV5-1,.,many,TRBJ2-3,CASSLGQAATSTDTQYF,TGCGCCAGCAGCTTGGGTCAGGCTGCTACTAGCACAGATACGCAGTATTTT
TRBV21-1,.,many,TRBJ2-5,CASLFGGEETQYF,TGTGCCAGCCTCTTTGGGGGCGAAGAGACCCAGTACTTC
TRBV6-2/TRBV6-3,.,.,TRBJ2-7,CASSPPQARNYEQYF,TGTGCCAGCAGCCCGCCTCAGGCCAGAAATTACGAGCAGTACTTC
TRBV2,.,.,TRBJ1-6,CASRYNSPLHF,TGTGCCAGCAGATATAATTCACCCCTCCACTTT
TRBV2,.,many,TRBJ2-1,CACGGYNEQFF,TGTGCCTGTGGGGGGTACAATGAGCAGTTCTTC
TRBV9,.,.,TRBJ2-2,CASSLGGEGRTGELFF,TGTGCCAGCAGCTTAGGGGGGGAGGGAAGAACCGGGGAGCTGTTTTTT
TRBV5-6,TRBD1,many,TRBJ2-5,CASSSGQGRRETQYF,TGTGCCAGCAGCTCAGGACAGGGGCGTCGGGAGACCCAGTACTTC
TRBV30,TRBD2,.,TRBJ2-5,CAWGKLAGLQETQYF,TGTGCCTGGGGCAAACTAGCGGGCCTCCAAGAGACCCAGTACTTC
TRBV6-5,TRBD1,.,TRBJ1-1,CASSYHDRDEAFF,TGTGCCAGCAGTTACCACGACAGGGATGAAGCTTTCTTT
TRBV6-5,.,.,TRBJ1-3,CASKTSGNTIYF,TGTGCCAGCAAGACGTCGGGAAACACCATATATTTT
TRBV7-2,.,many,TRBJ2-5,CASSSATGAGLETQYF,TGTGCCAGCAGCTCCGCCACAGGGGCGGGGTTAGAGACCCAGTACTTC
TRBV11-2,TRBD2,.,TRBJ2-4,CASSPGLAGLTDIQYF,TGTGCCAGCAGCCCGGGACTAGCGGGGCTCACGGACATTCAGTACTTC
TRBV5-1,.,many,TRBJ1-4,CASSLNLNEKLFF,TGCGCCAGCAGCTTGAATCTGAATGAAAAACTGTTTTTT
TRBV20-1,.,many,TRBJ2-5,CSARLSRGSQETQYF,TGCAGTGCTAGACTCTCACGGGGTTCACAAGAGACCCAGTACTTC